This is a list of T cell receptor beta chains from one sample in a study of beta chain features in type 1 diabetes. The method was immunoSEQ multiplex PCR; TCRdb's version includes in-frame clones alone and lacks a portion of them. The table has roughly 350,000 clones, around 9.6% seen once; the top ten hold about 0.6%. The specimen sequenced was central memory CD4+ T cells from blood. These receptors were obtained from a man aged 30 to 39 with type 1 diabetes. Both conserved end residues are part of each CDR3. The D gene is left open where the match is weak. Clone size is stated in some rows and not others, as once, few, many or a class when expanded.

few	TRBJ2-1	TRBD2	TRBV28	CASSMVGAGGYNEQFF	TGTGCCAGCTCCATGGTGGGAGCGGGAGGTTACAATGAGCAGTTCTTC
.	TRBJ2-2	TRBD2	TRBV29-1	CSVVRGGYGELFF	TGCAGCGTTGTGCGGGGGGGTTACGGGGAGCTGTTTTTT
.	TRBJ2-5	.	TRBV7-8	CASSLGGGETQYF	TGTGCCAGCAGCTTAGGTGGGGGTGAGACCCAGTACTTC
once	TRBJ2-4	TRBD2	TRBV5-4	CASSLSYAGTTSRENIQYF	TGTGCCAGCAGCTTATCATACGCGGGGACTACGAGTCGGGAAAACATTCAGTACTTC
many	TRBJ2-4	.	TRBV21-1	CASSKVPLFGVVAKNIQYF	TGTGCCAGCAGCAAAGTCCCTTTATTCGGGGTTGTAGCCAAAAACATTCAGTACTTC
few	TRBJ1-5	.	TRBV30	CAWGSGNQPQHF	TGTGCCTGGGGGTCGGGTAATCAGCCCCAGCATTTT
.	TRBJ1-5	.	TRBV7-7	CASSSGLEKCGNQPQHF	TGTGCTAGCAGCTCGGGACTGGAGAAGTGTGGCAATCAGCCCCAGCATTTT
few	TRBJ2-1	TRBD2	TRBV7-3	CASSTQREGEQFF	TGTGCCAGCAGCACTCAGCGGGAGGGTGAGCAGTTCTTC
.	TRBJ2-2	.	TRBV27	CASNPLTGVRDTGELFF	TGTGCCAGCAATCCGCTGACGGGAGTTCGAGACACCGGGGAGCTGTTTTTT
.	TRBJ1-1	.	TRBV7-9	CASSWGTVNTEAFF	TGTGCCAGCAGCTGGGGGACGGTGAACACTGAAGCTTTCTTT
many	TRBJ1-2	.	TRBV30	CAMGGNYGYTF	TGTGCCATGGGTGGGAACTATGGCTACACCTTC
few	TRBJ2-2	.	TRBV7-2	CASSPTSGVAGELFF	TGCGCCAGCAGCCCTACCTCGGGCGTCGCCGGGGAGCTGTTTTTT
.	TRBJ2-7	.	TRBV7-9	CASSMGPDVSYEQYF	TGTGCCAGCAGCATGGGGCCGGACGTTTCCTACGAGCAGTACTTC
.	TRBJ2-7	TRBD1	TRBV4-3	CASSSDRDVSYEQYF	TGCGCCAGCAGCTCCGACAGGGACGTCTCCTACGAGCAGTACTTC
few	TRBJ2-5	.	TRBV6-6	CASSTQGRGQETQYF	TGTGCCAGCAGTACACAGGGCCGGGGGCAAGAGACCCAGTACTTC
.	TRBJ1-5	.	TRBV10-3	CASSPGQTNQPQHF	TGTGCCAGCAGCCCAGGACAAACCAATCAGCCCCAGCATTTT
.	TRBJ2-2	.	TRBV28	CASSLMGGRNTGELFF	TGTGCCAGCAGTTTAATGGGCGGTCGGAACACCGGGGAGCTGTTTTTT
.	TRBJ2-7	.	TRBV6-5	CASSYSSSGEAYEQYF	TGTGCCAGCAGTTACTCGTCATCCGGAGAGGCCTACGAGCAGTACTTC
few	TRBJ1-2	.	TRBV7-2	CASSLEGYGYTF	TGTGCCAGCAGCTTAGAGGGGTATGGCTACACCTTC
few	TRBJ2-1	.	TRBV6-1	CASSERGTPLYNEQFF	TGTGCCAGCAGTGAACGAGGGACTCCACTTTACAATGAGCAGTTCTTC
many	TRBJ1-1	.	TRBV29-1	CSVEGGMNTEAFF	TGCAGCGTTGAAGGGGGTATGAACACTGAAGCTTTCTTT
.	TRBJ2-3	TRBD2	TRBV2	CASSESGGGTDTQYF	TGTGCCAGCAGTGAATCGGGGGGGGGCACAGATACGCAGTATTTT
once	TRBJ1-1	.	TRBV5-1	CASSLGAGRVEAFF	TGCGCCAGCAGCTTGGGAGCAGGGCGGGTTGAAGCTTTCTTT
.	TRBJ1-5	TRBD1	TRBV7-9	CASSRDRGRQPQHF	TGTGCCAGCAGCCGGGACAGGGGACGGCAGCCCCAGCATTTT
.	TRBJ1-2	.	TRBV5-1	CASSFSRDGYTF	TGCGCCAGCAGTTTCTCCAGGGATGGCTACACCTTC
.	TRBJ1-2	.	TRBV19	CASSTARDYGYTF	TGTGCCAGTAGTACAGCCCGGGACTATGGCTACACCTTC
.	TRBJ2-7	TRBD2	TRBV6-5	CASRLAGRVGEQYF	TGTGCCAGCAGGCTAGCGGGTCGAGTTGGCGAGCAGTACTTC
few	TRBJ2-4	.	TRBV11-1	CASGPQLAKNIQYF	TGTGCCAGCGGCCCACAACTAGCCAAAAACATTCAGTACTTC
.	TRBJ2-2	.	TRBV11-1	CASSLRAANTGELFF	TGTGCCAGCAGCTTGCGAGCCGCGAACACCGGGGAGCTGTTTTTT
.	TRBJ2-1	TRBD1	TRBV6-4	CASSATGGQGNEQFF	TGTGCCAGCAGCGCAACAGGGGGCCAGGGCAATGAGCAGTTCTTC
.	TRBJ2-7	TRBD2	TRBV19	CASRPTSARGSYEQYF	TGTGCCAGTAGACCGACTAGCGCACGGGGCTCCTACGAGCAGTACTTC
few	TRBJ1-2	.	TRBV19	CASSRDQGYGYTF	TGTGCCAGTAGTAGGGACCAGGGATATGGCTACACCTTC
few	TRBJ2-7	.	TRBV25-1	CASSLPSSYEQYF	TGTGCCAGCAGCTTACCTAGCTCCTACGAGCAGTACTTC
.	TRBJ2-3	.	TRBV4-2	CASSSSPPGMWDTQYF	TGTGCCAGCAGCTCCTCTCCCCCGGGGATGTGGGATACGCAGTATTTT
many	TRBJ2-7	TRBD1	TRBV10-3	CAISTGTGEDEQYF	TGTGCCATCAGCACCGGGACAGGGGAGGACGAGCAGTACTTC
.	TRBJ2-2	TRBD2	TRBV5-5	CASSAASGVNTGELFF	TGTGCCAGCAGCGCAGCTAGCGGGGTGAACACCGGGGAGCTGTTTTTT
.	TRBJ1-1	.	TRBV18	CASSPSGSGTEAFF	TGTGCCAGCTCACCATCCGGGTCGGGCACTGAAGCTTTCTTT
few	TRBJ1-3	.	TRBV5-1	CASSLAPDNGNTIYF	TGCGCCAGCAGCTTGGCCCCGGACAATGGAAACACCATATATTTT
.	TRBJ2-7	.	TRBV29-1	CSVMDRKKYEQYF	TGCAGCGTTATGGACAGAAAAAAATACGAGCAGTACTTC
.	TRBJ2-3	.	TRBV11-3	CASSQFMGFGTDTQYF	TGTGCCAGCAGCCAGTTTATGGGTTTTGGCACAGATACGCAGTATTTT